The rows below give T cell receptor beta chains drawn from one sample of a study of blood T cells in healthy people across ages. TCRdb used MiXCR to reprocess the 5' RACE reads, holding one entry per CDR3 protein. The sample includes 1,100,000 or so distinct CDR3 sequences, more than 35% seen only once; the top ten take under 20%. The sequenced sample consisted of blood. These receptors originate from a woman aged 60-75 years in good health. Both conserved end residues are part of each CDR3. D genes are given only for firm matches. Part of the rows lack a size; the others show once, few, many or a class for expanded clones.

d_gene,abundance,v_gene,j_gene,CDR3nt,CDR3aa
.,few,TRBV29-1,TRBJ2-7,TGCAACCCACTAAACCGGGGGGCCTATTACGAGCAGTACTTC,CNPLNRGAYYEQYF
.,few,TRBV29-1,TRBJ2-5,TGCAGCGTTGGGGGAGGGGGGCGTCAAGAGACCCAGTACTTC,CSVGGGGRQETQYF
.,.,TRBV9,TRBJ2-5,TGTGCCAGCAGTGTAGAACCAGGTAGAGAGACCCAGTACTTC,CASSVEPGRETQYF
.,once,TRBV12-3/TRBV12-4,TRBJ2-3,TGTGCCAGCAGCAAGATCCAGGGGCACACAGATACGCAGTATTTT,CASSKIQGHTDTQYF
TRBD2,.,TRBV3-1,TRBJ2-3,TGTGCCAGCAGCCAAGATAGCCTAGCGGGAGTTGATACGCAGTATTTT,CASSQDSLAGVDTQYF
.,.,TRBV5-1,TRBJ2-7,TGCGCCAGCAGCTTGGCTATCGGATTTGGGACCCCGACCGACGAGCAGTACTTC,CASSLAIGFGTPTDEQYF
.,few,TRBV18,TRBJ1-4,TGTGCCAGCTCACGTGCAGGGGCAACTAATGAAAAACTGTTTTTT,CASSRAGATNEKLFF
.,.,TRBV10-1,TRBJ2-1,TGCGCCAGCAACGGACGGGGTGGCGAGCAGTTCTTC,CASNGRGGEQFF
TRBD1,few,TRBV7-9,TRBJ2-5,TGTGCCAGCAGCTCATCAGGGGGCCCCCAAGAGACCCAGTACTTC,CASSSSGGPQETQYF
TRBD2,.,TRBV9,TRBJ2-1,TGTGCCAGCAATACTAGCGGCAATAACAATGAGCAGTTCTTC,CASNTSGNNNEQFF
TRBD1,.,TRBV7-9,TRBJ2-1,TGTGCCAGCAGCGATCCGGGACAGGGACTCAATGAGCAGTTCTTC,CASSDPGQGLNEQFF
TRBD2,.,TRBV6-1,TRBJ2-2,TGTGCCAGCAGACAAATCGGACTAGCGGGAGGTGGCGGGGAGCTGTTTTTT,CASRQIGLAGGGGELFF
TRBD2,few,TRBV5-1,TRBJ2-2,TGCGCCAGCAACCGCCCGACTAGCGGGAGCCCCGGGGAGCTGTTTTTT,CASNRPTSGSPGELFF
TRBD2,few,TRBV15,TRBJ2-3,TGTGCCACCAGCATAACTAGCGGCACAGATACGCAGTATTTT,CATSITSGTDTQYF
TRBD1,many,TRBV29-1,TRBJ2-6,TGCAGCGTTGAAGATGGCAGGGGGTCCGGGGCCAACGTCCTGACTTTC,CSVEDGRGSGANVLTF
TRBD1,.,TRBV4-1,TRBJ1-1,TGCGCCAGCAGCCAACCGGGACAGTGGAACACTGAAGCTTTCTTT,CASSQPGQWNTEAFF
TRBD1,.,TRBV6-6,TRBJ2-1,TGTGCCAGCAGGGGGGGACAGGGGAATGAGCAGTTCTTC,CASRGGQGNEQFF
TRBD2,.,TRBV20-1,TRBJ2-7,TGCAGTGCTAGAGACCCTACCGGGAGGTTGATGCCCTACGAGCAGTACTTC,CSARDPTGRLMPYEQYF
.,.,TRBV27,TRBJ2-7,TGTGCCAGCAGTTTTAGGGGGAACGCCTACGAGCAGTACTTC,CASSFRGNAYEQYF
TRBD1,few,TRBV20-1,TRBJ1-5,TGCAGTGCACTAACAGGGGGCAGCAATCAGCCCCAGCATTTT,CSALTGGSNQPQHF
.,few,TRBV27,TRBJ1-2,TGTGCCAGCAGTTTATTAGGGGTTGGCGACTATGGCTACACCTTC,CASSLLGVGDYGYTF
TRBD2,many,TRBV14,TRBJ2-5,TGTGCCAGCAGCCCCGGGACTAGCGGGGAAGAGACCCAGTACTTC,CASSPGTSGEETQYF
TRBD2,few,TRBV7-6,TRBJ2-2,TGTGCCAGCAGCTTGGCGACTAGCGCGAACACCGGGGAGCTGTTTTTT,CASSLATSANTGELFF
.,few,TRBV5-1,TRBJ2-7,TGCGCCAGCAGCAATGCCCCATCCTACGAGCAGTACTTC,CASSNAPSYEQYF
TRBD1,few,TRBV15,TRBJ1-4,TGTGCCACCAGCGGGGACAGACTTAATGAAAAACTGTTTTTT,CATSGDRLNEKLFF
.,.,TRBV5-1,TRBJ2-5,TGCGCCAGCAGCTTTGAGGCCCCAACGGGGCAGTACTTC,CASSFEAPTGQYF
.,many,TRBV9,TRBJ2-1,TGTGCCAGCAGCGTAGAGGGGGTATCCTACAATGAGCAGTTCTTC,CASSVEGVSYNEQFF
TRBD1,few,TRBV27,TRBJ2-5,TGTGCCAGCAGGTCAGACAGGGGATGGGAGACCCAGTACTTC,CASRSDRGWETQYF
.,.,TRBV7-6,TRBJ2-3,TGTGCCAGCAGCAGTGGGCCCAGAGATACGCAGTATTTT,CASSSGPRDTQYF
.,.,TRBV19,TRBJ2-7,TGTGCCAGTAGTTTAAACCCGGGGCTCTCCTACGAGCAGTACTTC,CASSLNPGLSYEQYF
.,.,TRBV6-1,TRBJ2-1,TGTGCCAGCAGTGTCCCGGGTTACAATGAGCAGTTCTTC,CASSVPGYNEQFF
.,.,TRBV7-9,TRBJ1-1,TGTGCCAGCAGACAGCTAGGGTACTCCGGGCGAGAAGCTTTCTTT,CASRQLGYSGREAFF
TRBD1,few,TRBV5-1,TRBJ2-7,TGCGCCAGCAGCTTGGTGCGGACAGGGGGCGACGAGCAGTACTTC,CASSLVRTGGDEQYF
.,few,TRBV6-5,TRBJ2-1,TGTGCCAGCAGTGCCCTCCATGAGCAGTTCTTC,CASSALHEQFF
TRBD1,.,TRBV20-1,TRBJ2-2,TGCAGTGCTAGAGGCTCCGGACAGGGGGCGAACACCGGGGAGCTGTTTTTT,CSARGSGQGANTGELFF
TRBD2,.,TRBV27,TRBJ2-7,TGTGCCAGCAGTCCACGCCCTTGGACTAGCGGGAGATACGAGCAGTACTTC,CASSPRPWTSGRYEQYF
TRBD1,.,TRBV27,TRBJ2-1,TGTGCCAGCACCTTTTTAGGACAGGGTAGCAAAGGCGAGCAGTTCTTC,CASTFLGQGSKGEQFF
.,few,TRBV6-5,TRBJ2-6,TGTGCCAGCGTCTCTGGGGCCAACGTCCTGACTTTC,CASVSGANVLTF
.,few,TRBV12-3/TRBV12-4,TRBJ2-3,TGTGCCAGCAGTTTTACTGGGGCCGCAGATACGCAGTATTTT,CASSFTGAADTQYF
.,.,TRBV29-1,TRBJ1-1,TGCAGCGTTGAAGAGGAACAGGGTGTGGGTTTCTTT,CSVEEEQGVGFF
TRBD1,.,TRBV29-1,TRBJ1-1,TGCAGCGCAGGGGGCCACGGGGACACTGAAGCTTTCTTT,CSAGGHGDTEAFF
TRBD2,.,TRBV9,TRBJ2-5,TGTGCCAGCAGCGAGGGAGCGGGACTCCAAGAGACCCAGTACTTC,CASSEGAGLQETQYF
TRBD2,few,TRBV6-6,TRBJ2-3,TGTGCCAGCAGTTACACTAGCGGGAGGACAGATACGCAGTATTTT,CASSYTSGRTDTQYF
.,.,TRBV11-2,TRBJ2-7,TGTGCCAGCAGTCGTGACAGGTTTGGGCAGTACTTC,CASSRDRFGQYF
TRBD1,.,TRBV7-3,TRBJ2-5,TGTGCCAGCAGCCCGACAGGGAGTGGAGAGACCCAGTACTTC,CASSPTGSGETQYF
.,.,TRBV6-6,TRBJ1-1,TGTGCCAGCACCGTAGGACGGTTCGCTGCTTTCTTT,CASTVGRFAAFF
TRBD2,few,TRBV6-2/TRBV6-3,TRBJ2-5,TGTGCCAGCAATGGACTAGCGGGCTACCAAGAGACCCAGTACTTC,CASNGLAGYQETQYF
.,.,TRBV7-8,TRBJ2-3,TGTGCCAGCAGCAAAGTTAAGGGACCGGGACGGGATACGCAGTATTTT,CASSKVKGPGRDTQYF
.,many,TRBV7-2,TRBJ2-5,TGTGCCAGCAGCTCAACAGGGATCCAAGAGACCCAGTACTTC,CASSSTGIQETQYF
TRBD1,.,TRBV7-9,TRBJ2-7,TGTGCCAGCAGCTCCACAGGGGATGACTACGAGCAGTACTTC,CASSSTGDDYEQYF
TRBD2,.,TRBV20-1,TRBJ2-3,TGCAGTGCTAGAATGGGGGGAGGGCGGGATACGCAGTATTTT,CSARMGGGRDTQYF
.,.,TRBV15,TRBJ2-2,TGTGCCACCAGAGAAACGAACACCGGGGAGCTGTTTTTT,CATRETNTGELFF
.,.,TRBV20-1,TRBJ2-3,TGCAGTGCTAGAGATTCAGGGATGTCAGATACGCAGTATTTT,CSARDSGMSDTQYF
.,.,TRBV9,TRBJ2-1,TGTGCCAGCAGCGTCCGACTAGATGACAATGAGCAGTTCTTC,CASSVRLDDNEQFF